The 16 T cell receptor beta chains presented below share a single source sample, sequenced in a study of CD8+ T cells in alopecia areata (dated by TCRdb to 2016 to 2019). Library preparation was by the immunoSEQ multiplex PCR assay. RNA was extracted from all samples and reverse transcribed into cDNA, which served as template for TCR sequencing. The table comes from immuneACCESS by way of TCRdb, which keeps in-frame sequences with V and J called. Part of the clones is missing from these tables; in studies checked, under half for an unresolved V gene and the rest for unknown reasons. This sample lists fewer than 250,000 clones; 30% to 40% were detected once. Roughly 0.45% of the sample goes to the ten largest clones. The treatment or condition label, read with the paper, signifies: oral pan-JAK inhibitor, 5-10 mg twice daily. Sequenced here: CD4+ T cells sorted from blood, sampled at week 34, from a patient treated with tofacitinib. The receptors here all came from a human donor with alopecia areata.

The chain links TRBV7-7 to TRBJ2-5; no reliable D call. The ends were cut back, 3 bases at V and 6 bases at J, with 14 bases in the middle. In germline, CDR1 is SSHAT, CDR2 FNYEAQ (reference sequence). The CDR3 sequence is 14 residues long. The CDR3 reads CASSFPGNGQTQYF. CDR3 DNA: TGTGCCAGCAGCTTCCCTGGGAATGGGCAGACCCAGTACTTC.

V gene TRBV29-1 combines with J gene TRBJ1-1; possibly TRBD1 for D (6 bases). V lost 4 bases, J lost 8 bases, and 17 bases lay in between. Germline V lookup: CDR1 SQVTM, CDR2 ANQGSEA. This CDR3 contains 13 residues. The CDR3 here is CSVVRDTGREAFF. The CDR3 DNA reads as TGCAGCGTTGTAAGGGACACCGGGAGGGAAGCTTTCTTT.

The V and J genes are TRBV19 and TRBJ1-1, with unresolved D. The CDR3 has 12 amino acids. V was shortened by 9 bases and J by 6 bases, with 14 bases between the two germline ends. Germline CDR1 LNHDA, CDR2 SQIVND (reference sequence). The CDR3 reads CASGKGSAEAFF. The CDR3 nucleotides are TGTGCCAGCGGGAAGGGTTCGGCTGAAGCTTTCTTT.

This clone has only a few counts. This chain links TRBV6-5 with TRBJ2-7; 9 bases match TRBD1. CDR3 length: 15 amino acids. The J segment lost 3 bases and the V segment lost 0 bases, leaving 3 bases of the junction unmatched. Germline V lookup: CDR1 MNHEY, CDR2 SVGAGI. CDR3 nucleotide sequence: TGTGCCAGCAGTTACTCTGGGACAGGGAACTACGAGCAGTACTTC. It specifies CASSYSGTGNYEQYF.

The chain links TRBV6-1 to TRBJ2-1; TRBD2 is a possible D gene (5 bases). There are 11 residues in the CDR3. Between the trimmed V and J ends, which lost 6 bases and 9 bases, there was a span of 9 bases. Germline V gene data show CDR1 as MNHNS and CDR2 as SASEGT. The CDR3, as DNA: TGTGCCAGCAGCGGGATGTCTGAGCAGTTCTTC. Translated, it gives CASSGMSEQFF.

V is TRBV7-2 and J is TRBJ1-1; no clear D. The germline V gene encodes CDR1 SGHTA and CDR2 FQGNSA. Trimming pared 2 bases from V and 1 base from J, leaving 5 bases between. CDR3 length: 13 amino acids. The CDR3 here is CASSLQANTEAFF. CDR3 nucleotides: TGTGCCAGCAGCTTACAAGCGAACACTGAAGCTTTCTTT.

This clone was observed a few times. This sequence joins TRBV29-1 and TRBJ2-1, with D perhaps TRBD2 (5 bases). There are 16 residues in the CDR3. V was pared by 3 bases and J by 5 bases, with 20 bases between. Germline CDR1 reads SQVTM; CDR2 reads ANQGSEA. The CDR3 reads CSVDGLTRVFDNEQFF. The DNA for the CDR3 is TGCAGCGTTGATGGGTTAACGAGGGTCTTCGACAATGAGCAGTTCTTC.

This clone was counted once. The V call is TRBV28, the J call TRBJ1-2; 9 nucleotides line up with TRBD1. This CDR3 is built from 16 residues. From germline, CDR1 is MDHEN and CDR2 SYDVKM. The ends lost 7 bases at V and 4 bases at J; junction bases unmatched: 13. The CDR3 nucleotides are TGTGCCAGCACCCTGAACCGGGACAGGGTTATCTATGGCTACACCTTC. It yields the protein CASTLNRDRVIYGYTF.

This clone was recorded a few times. CDR3 nucleotides: TGCGCCAGCAGCCAGCCACTCGTCTTAGCCGGGTATGGCTACACCTTC. This codes for CASSQPLVLAGYGYTF. This rearrangement joins TRBV4-1 to TRBJ1-2; no definite D call. The CDR3 has 16 residues. V was shortened by 3 bases and J by 5 bases, with 19 bases between the two germline ends. Germline CDR1 and CDR2: MGHRA and YSYEKL.

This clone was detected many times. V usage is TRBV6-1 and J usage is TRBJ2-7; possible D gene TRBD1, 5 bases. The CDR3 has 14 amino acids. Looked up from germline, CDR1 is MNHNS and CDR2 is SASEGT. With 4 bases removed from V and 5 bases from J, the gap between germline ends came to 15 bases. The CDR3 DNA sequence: TGTGCCAGCAGTGCCGACAGCCTCACGGACGAGCAGTACTTC. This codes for CASSADSLTDEQYF.

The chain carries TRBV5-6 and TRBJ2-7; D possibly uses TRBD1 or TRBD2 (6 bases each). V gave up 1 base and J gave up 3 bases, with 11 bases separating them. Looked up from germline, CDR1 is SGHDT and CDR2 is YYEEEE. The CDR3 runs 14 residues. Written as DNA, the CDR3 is TGTGCCAGCAGCTTGAGGGGGGATTACTACGAGCAGTACTTC. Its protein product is CASSLRGDYYEQYF. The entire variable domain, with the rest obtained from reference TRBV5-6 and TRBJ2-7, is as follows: DAGVTQSPTHLIKTRGQQVTLRCSPKSGHDTVSWYQQALGQGPQFIFQYYEEEERQRGNFPDRFSGHQFPNYSSELNVNALLLGDSALYLCASSLRGDYYEQYFGPGTRLTVT.

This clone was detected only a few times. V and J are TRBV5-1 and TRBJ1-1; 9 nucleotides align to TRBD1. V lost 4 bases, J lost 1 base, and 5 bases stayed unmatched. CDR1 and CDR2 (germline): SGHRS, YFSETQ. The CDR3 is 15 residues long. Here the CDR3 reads CASSRWTGENTEAFF. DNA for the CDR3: TGCGCCAGCAGCCGATGGACAGGGGAGAACACTGAAGCTTTCTTT.

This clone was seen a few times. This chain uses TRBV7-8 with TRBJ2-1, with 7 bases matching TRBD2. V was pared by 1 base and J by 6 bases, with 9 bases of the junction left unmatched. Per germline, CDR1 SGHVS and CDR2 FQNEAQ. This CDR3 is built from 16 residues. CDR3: CASSLERDSTRNEQFF. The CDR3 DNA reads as TGTGCCAGCAGCTTAGAGCGGGACTCCACGCGCAATGAGCAGTTCTTC. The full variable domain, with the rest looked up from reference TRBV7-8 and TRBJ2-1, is GAGVSQSPRYKVAKRGQDVALRCDPISGHVSLFWYQQALGQGPEFLTYFQNEAQLDKSGLPSDRFFAERPEGSVSTLKIQRTQQEDSAVYLCASSLERDSTRNEQFFGPGTRLTVL.

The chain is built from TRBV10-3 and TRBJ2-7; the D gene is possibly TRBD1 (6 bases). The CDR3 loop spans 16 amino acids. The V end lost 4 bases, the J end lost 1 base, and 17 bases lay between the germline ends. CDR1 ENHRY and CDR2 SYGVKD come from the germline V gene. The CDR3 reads CAISGTGTLASYEQYF. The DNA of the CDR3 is TGTGCCATCAGTGGGACCGGGACACTGGCATCCTACGAGCAGTACTTC.

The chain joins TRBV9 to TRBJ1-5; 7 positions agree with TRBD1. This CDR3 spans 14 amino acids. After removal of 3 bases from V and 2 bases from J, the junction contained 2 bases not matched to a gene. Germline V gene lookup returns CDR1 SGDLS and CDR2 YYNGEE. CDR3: CASSAGQRNQPQHF. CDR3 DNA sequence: TGTGCCAGCAGCGCGGGACAGCGCAATCAGCCCCAGCATTTT.

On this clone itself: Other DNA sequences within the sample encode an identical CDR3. CDR3 DNA: TGTGCCTGGAGGACAGGCCCCAACACTGAAGCTTTCTTT. It encodes CAWRTGPNTEAFF. The V and J genes are TRBV30 and TRBJ1-1, with D possibly TRBD1 on 6 matching bases. The CDR3 consists of 13 residues. Germline loops: CDR1 GTSNPN, CDR2 SVGIG (reference sequence). V was shortened by 3 bases and J by 2 bases, with 10 bases between the two germline ends.